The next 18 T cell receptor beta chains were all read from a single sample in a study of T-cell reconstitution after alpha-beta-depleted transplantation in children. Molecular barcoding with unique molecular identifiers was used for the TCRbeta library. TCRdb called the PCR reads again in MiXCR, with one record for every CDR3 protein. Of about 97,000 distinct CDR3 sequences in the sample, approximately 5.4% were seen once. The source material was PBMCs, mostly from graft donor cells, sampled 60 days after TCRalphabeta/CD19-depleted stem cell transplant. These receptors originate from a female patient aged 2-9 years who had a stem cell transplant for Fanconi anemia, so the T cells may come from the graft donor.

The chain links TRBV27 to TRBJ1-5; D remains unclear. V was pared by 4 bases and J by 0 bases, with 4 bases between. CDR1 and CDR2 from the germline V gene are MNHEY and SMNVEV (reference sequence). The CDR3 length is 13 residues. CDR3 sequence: CASSSLSNQPQHF. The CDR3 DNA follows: TGTGCCAGCAGTTCCCTTAGCAATCAGCCCCAGCATTTT.

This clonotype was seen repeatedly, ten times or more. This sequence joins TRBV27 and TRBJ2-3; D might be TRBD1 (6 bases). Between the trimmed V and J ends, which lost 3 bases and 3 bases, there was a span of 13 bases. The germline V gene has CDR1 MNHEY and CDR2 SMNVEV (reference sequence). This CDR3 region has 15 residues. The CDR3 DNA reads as TGTGCCAGCAGTTTCGGCAGGGGCAAGACAGATACGCAGTATTTT. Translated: CASSFGRGKTDTQYF.

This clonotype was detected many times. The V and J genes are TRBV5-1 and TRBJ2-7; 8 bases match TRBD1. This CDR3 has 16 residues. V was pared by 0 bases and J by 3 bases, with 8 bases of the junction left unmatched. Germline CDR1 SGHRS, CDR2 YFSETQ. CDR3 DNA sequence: TGCGCCAGCAGCTTGGCCTGGGACAGGCACTTCTACGAGCAGTACTTC. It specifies CASSLAWDRHFYEQYF.

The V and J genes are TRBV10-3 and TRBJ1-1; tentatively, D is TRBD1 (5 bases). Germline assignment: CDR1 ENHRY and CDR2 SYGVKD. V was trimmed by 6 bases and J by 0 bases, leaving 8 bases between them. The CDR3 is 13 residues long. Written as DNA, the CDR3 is TGTGCCATCAGGACAGATATGAACACTGAAGCTTTCTTT. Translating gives CAIRTDMNTEAFF.

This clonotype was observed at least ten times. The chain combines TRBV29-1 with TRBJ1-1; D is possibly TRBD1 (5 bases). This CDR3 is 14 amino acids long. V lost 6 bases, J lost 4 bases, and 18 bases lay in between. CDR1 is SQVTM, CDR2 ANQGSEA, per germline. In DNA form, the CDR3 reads TGCAGCGTAATCAGGGACCCACGGGGCACTGAAGCTTTCTTT. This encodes CSVIRDPRGTEAFF.

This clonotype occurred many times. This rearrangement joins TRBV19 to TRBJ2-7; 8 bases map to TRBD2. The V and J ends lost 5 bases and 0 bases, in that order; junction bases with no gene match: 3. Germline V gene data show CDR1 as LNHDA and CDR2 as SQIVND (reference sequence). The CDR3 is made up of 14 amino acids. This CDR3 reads CASSPSGSSYEQYF. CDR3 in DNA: TGTGCCAGTAGTCCAAGCGGGAGCTCCTACGAGCAGTACTTC.

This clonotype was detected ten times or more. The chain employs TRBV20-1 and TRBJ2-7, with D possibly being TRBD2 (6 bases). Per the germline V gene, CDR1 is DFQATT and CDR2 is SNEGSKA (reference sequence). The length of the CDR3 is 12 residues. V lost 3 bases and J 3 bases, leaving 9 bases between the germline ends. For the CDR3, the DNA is TGCAGTGCTAGTAGGCGGGACTACGAGCAGTACTTC. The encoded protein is CSASRRDYEQYF.

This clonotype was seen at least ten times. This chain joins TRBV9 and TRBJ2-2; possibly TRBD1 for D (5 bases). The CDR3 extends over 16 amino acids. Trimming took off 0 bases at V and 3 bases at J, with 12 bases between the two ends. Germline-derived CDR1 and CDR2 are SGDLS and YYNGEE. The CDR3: CASSVDPRADTGELFF. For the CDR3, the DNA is TGTGCCAGCAGCGTAGATCCCAGGGCTGACACCGGGGAGCTGTTTTTT.

The CDR3 reads CASSSTGGASTGELFF. The DNA of the CDR3 is TGTGCCAGCAGCTCGACAGGGGGCGCGAGCACCGGGGAGCTGTTTTTT. The chain links TRBV7-9 to TRBJ2-2; 10 bases are a match to TRBD1. The length of the CDR3 is 16 residues. Germline lookup yields CDR1 SEHNR and CDR2 FQNEAQ (reference sequence). V dropped 4 bases and J dropped 4; count of bases not matched to a gene: 6.

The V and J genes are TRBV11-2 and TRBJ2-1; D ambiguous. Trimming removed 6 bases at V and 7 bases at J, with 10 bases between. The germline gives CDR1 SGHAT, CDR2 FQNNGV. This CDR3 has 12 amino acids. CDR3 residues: CASRLRTNEQFF. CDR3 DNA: TGTGCCAGCAGGTTACGTACGAATGAGCAGTTCTTC.

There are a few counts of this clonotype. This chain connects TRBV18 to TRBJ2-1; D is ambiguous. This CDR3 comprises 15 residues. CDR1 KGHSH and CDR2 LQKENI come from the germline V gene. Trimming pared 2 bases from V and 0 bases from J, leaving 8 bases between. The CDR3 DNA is TGTGCCAGCTCACCATCGGTAAGCTCCTACAATGAGCAGTTCTTC. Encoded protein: CASSPSVSSYNEQFF.

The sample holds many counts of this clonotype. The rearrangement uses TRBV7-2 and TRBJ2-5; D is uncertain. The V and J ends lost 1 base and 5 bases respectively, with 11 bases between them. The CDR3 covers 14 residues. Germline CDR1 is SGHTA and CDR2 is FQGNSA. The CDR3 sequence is CASSLVLSRETQYF. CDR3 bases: TGTGCCAGCAGCTTAGTTCTCTCAAGGGAGACCCAGTACTTC.

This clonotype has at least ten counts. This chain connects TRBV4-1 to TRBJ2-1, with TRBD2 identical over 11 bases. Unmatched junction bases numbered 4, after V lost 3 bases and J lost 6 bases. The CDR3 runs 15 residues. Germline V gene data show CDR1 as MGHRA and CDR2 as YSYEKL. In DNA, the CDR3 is TGCGCCAGCAGCCAGCTAGCGGGAGGCCTCAATGAGCAGTTCTTC. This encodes CASSQLAGGLNEQFF.

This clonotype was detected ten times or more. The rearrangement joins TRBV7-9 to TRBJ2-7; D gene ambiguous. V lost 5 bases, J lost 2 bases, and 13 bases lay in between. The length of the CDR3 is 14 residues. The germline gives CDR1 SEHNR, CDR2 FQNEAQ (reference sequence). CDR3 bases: TGTGCCAGCAGCCCCCCAGGATCCCCCTACGAGCAGTACTTC. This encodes CASSPPGSPYEQYF.

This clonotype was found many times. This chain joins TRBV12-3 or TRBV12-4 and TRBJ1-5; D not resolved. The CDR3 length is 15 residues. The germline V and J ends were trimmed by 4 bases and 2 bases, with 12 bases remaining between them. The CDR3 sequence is CASSSGVMGNQPQHF. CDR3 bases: TGTGCCAGCAGTTCCGGGGTTATGGGCAATCAGCCCCAGCATTTT.

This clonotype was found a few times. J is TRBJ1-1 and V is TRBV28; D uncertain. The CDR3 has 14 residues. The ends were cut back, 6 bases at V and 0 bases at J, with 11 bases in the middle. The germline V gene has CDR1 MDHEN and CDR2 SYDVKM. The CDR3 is CASRGPVVNTEAFF. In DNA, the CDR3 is TGTGCCAGCAGGGGCCCGGTGGTGAACACTGAAGCTTTCTTT.

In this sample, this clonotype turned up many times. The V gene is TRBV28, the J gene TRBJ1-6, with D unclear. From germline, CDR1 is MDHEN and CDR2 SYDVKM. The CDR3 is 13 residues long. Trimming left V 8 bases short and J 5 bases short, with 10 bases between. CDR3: CASRGRNNSPLHF. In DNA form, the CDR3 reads TGTGCCAGCCGGGGAAGGAATAATTCACCCCTCCACTTT.

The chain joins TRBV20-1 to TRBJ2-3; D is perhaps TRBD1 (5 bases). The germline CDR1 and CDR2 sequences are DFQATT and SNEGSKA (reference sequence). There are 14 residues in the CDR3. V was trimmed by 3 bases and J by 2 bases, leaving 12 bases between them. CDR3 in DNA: TGCAGTGCTAGCGAGCAGGGTCCCACAGATACGCAGTATTTT. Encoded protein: CSASEQGPTDTQYF.